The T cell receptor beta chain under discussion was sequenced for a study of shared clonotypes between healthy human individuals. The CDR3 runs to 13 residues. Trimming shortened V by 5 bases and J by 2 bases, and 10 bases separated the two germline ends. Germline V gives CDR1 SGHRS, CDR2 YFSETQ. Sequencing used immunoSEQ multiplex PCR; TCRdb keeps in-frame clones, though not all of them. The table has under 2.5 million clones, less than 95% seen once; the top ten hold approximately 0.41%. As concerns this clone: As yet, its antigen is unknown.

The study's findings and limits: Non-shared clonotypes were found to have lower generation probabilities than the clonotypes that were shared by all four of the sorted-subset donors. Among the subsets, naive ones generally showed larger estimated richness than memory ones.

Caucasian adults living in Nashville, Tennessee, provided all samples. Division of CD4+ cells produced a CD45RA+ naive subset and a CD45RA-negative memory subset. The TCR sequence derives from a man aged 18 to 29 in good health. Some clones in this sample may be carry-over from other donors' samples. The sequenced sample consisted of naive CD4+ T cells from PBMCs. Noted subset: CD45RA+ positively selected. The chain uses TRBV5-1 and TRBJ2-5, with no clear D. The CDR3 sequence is CASRNLPQETQYF. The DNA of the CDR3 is TGCGCCAGCAGAAACCTCCCGCAAGAGACCCAGTACTTC.